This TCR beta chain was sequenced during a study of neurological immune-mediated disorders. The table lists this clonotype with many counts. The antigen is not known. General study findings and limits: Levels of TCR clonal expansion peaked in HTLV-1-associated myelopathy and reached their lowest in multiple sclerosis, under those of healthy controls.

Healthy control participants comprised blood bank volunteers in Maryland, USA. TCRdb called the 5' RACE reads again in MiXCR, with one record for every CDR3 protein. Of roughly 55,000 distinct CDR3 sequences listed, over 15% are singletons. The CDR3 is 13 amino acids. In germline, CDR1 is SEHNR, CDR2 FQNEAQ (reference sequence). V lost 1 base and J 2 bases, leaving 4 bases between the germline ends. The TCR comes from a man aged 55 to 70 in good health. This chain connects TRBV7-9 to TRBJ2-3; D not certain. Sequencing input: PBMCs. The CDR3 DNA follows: TGTGCCAGCAGCTTAGGCTACACAGATACGCAGTATTTT. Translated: CASSLGYTDTQYF.